This T cell receptor beta chain was identified during a study of blood T cell repertoires in COVID-19. This clone was counted between two and nine times. Assay: immunoSEQ multiplex PCR; the TCRdb copy retains only in-frame clones and omits some. Here the sample spans 210,000 or so clones, around 80% being singletons. V shed 10 bases and J shed 7 bases, with 19 bases lying between them. Germline V gene lookup returns CDR1 LNHDA and CDR2 SQIVND (reference sequence). This CDR3 contains 13 residues. The sequenced sample consisted of PBMCs or T cells enriched from blood (not recorded which). The chain combines TRBV19 with TRBJ1-1, with D hard to call. The sequence was collected from a man aged 30 to 39 with acute COVID-19. The CDR3 here is CATTNSGWSEAFF. The CDR3 DNA reads as TGTGCCACTACGAACTCTGGTTGGAGTGAAGCTTTCTTT.